The 32 T cell receptor beta chains below were found in one sample sequenced in a study of blood T cell repertoires in COVID-19. Method: immunoSEQ multiplex PCR; TCRdb's copy keeps in-frame clones and lacks some. The sample holds approximately 37,000 clones; roughly 89% are singletons and the top ten take under 25%. Input material: peripheral blood. The origin of the receptors is a man in his forties or fifties with active COVID-19.

This chain joins TRBV7-9 and TRBJ2-3; D unclear. Germline-derived CDR1 and CDR2 are SEHNR and FQNEAQ (reference sequence). CDR3 length: 14 residues. Trimming removed 8 bases from V and 6 bases from J, with 18 bases in between. The CDR3 spells CASRGSRVADTQYF. DNA of the CDR3: TGTGCCAGCCGAGGATCTCGAGTAGCCGATACGCAGTATTTT.

V usage is TRBV30 and J usage is TRBJ2-7; 10 nucleotides agree with TRBD2. Germline CDR1 is GTSNPN and CDR2 is SVGIG (reference sequence). The CDR3 extends over 13 amino acids. V dropped 1 base and J dropped 3; count of bases not matched to a gene: 0. The CDR3 DNA follows: TGTGCCTGGAGTGGGACTAGCGGCTACGAGCAGTACTTC. It encodes CAWSGTSGYEQYF.

The J gene is TRBJ2-7, the V gene TRBV5-1, with TRBD1 matching 8 bases. The CDR3 extends over 15 amino acids. Per germline, CDR1 SGHRS and CDR2 YFSETQ. V was pared by 4 bases and J by 4 bases, with 10 bases of the junction left unmatched. CDR3 in amino acids: CASSPAGTGYYEQYF. DNA for the CDR3: TGCGCCAGCAGCCCGGCGGGGACAGGTTATTACGAGCAGTACTTC.

This CDR3 is CASSPGLPQETQYF. The CDR3 DNA follows: TGCGCCAGCAGCCCGGGACTTCCCCAAGAGACCCAGTACTTC. The rearrangement uses TRBV5-1 and TRBJ2-5, with D maybe TRBD2 (6 bases). The CDR3 runs 14 residues. Germline V lookup: CDR1 SGHRS, CDR2 YFSETQ. V lost 4 bases and J lost 1, with 11 bases in between.

The rearrangement uses TRBV19 and TRBJ2-7; TRBD1 aligns across 7 bases. Trimming cost V 3 bases and J 4 bases; bases outside gene matches: 12. This CDR3 is 16 amino acids long. Germline V gene sequence: CDR1 LNHDA, CDR2 SQIVND (reference sequence). Here the CDR3 reads CASSIRTDRVSYEQYF. CDR3 bases: TGTGCCAGTAGTATCCGCACTGACAGGGTTTCGTACGAGCAGTACTTC.

The chain uses TRBV7-9 and TRBJ2-7; the D is unclear. Germline V lookup: CDR1 SEHNR, CDR2 FQNEAQ (reference sequence). The CDR3 loop spans 13 amino acids. V shed 11 bases and J shed 5 bases, with 19 bases lying between them. The CDR3 DNA is TGTGCCGTCGAAAGGCGGCGGCGCGACGAGCAGTACTTC. It yields the protein CAVERRRRDEQYF.

The chain links TRBV4-2 to TRBJ1-5; perhaps TRBD1 as D (6 bases). CDR1 and CDR2 from the germline V gene are LGHNA and YNFKEQ. The CDR3 has 14 residues. Between the trimmed V and J ends, which lost 1 base and 3 bases, there was a span of 7 bases. The CDR3 here is CASSQGTDNQPQHF. The CDR3 DNA reads TGTGCCAGCAGCCAAGGGACAGACAATCAGCCCCAGCATTTT.

The rearrangement uses TRBV7-9 and TRBJ2-1, with D maybe TRBD2 (6 bases). The CDR3 length is 13 residues. The ends were cut back, 6 bases at V and 8 bases at J, with 14 bases in the middle. In germline, CDR1 is SEHNR, CDR2 FQNEAQ (reference sequence). CDR3 residues: CASSRDSRDEQFF. CDR3 sequence (DNA): TGTGCCAGCAGTCGGGACTCCAGGGATGAGCAGTTCTTC.

This clone was seen only a few times. The chain carries TRBV5-1 and TRBJ2-1; maybe TRBD1 (5 bases). V lost 4 bases and J lost 8, with 13 bases in between. Germline values: CDR1 SGHRS, CDR2 YFSETQ. The CDR3 runs 13 residues. The CDR3 loop reads CASSPTVRDEQFF. CDR3 bases: TGCGCCAGCAGCCCAACTGTCAGGGATGAGCAGTTCTTC.

The chain joins TRBV24-1 to TRBJ2-7; TRBD2 agrees at 8 bases. The V segment lost 10 bases and the J segment 4 bases; nucleotides outside the gene matches: 8. CDR1 KGHDR and CDR2 SFDVKD come from the germline V gene. This CDR3 has 13 amino acids. The CDR3 sequence is CATSLAEGYEQYF. In DNA, the CDR3 is TGTGCCACATCACTAGCGGAGGGATACGAGCAGTACTTC.

This chain connects TRBV4-2 to TRBJ2-5; 7 bases line up with TRBD1. Germline V gives CDR1 LGHNA, CDR2 YNFKEQ. The CDR3 loop spans 15 amino acids. The V and J ends lost 4 bases and 2 bases, in that order; junction bases with no gene match: 7. The CDR3 region has the DNA TGTGCCAGCAGCCGGCGGTCGACAGGGCAAGAGACCCAGTACTTC. Protein sequence: CASSRRSTGQETQYF.

The V call is TRBV7-2, the J call TRBJ2-7, with 10 bases identical to TRBD2. With 5 bases clipped from V and 10 bases from J, the junction kept 5 bases outside the gene matches. Germline V gene lookup returns CDR1 SGHTA and CDR2 FQGNSA. CDR3 size: 12 residues. This CDR3 is CASSLLAGSQYF. The CDR3 DNA follows: TGTGCCAGCAGCCTACTAGCGGGAAGTCAGTACTTC.

The V gene is TRBV28, the J gene TRBJ1-2; TRBD1 matches at 8 bases. CDR3 length: 15 amino acids. Germline V CDR1 and CDR2: MDHEN, SYDVKM. Trimming removed 3 bases from V and 0 bases from J; junction bases left unmatched: 3. The CDR3, as DNA: TGTGCCAGCAGTTTGGACAGGGTAGCTAACTATGGCTACACCTTC. As protein: CASSLDRVANYGYTF.

This CDR3 reads CASSFSGDSSYEQYF. CDR3 bases: TGTGCCAGCAGCTTCTCGGGGGACTCCTCCTACGAGCAGTACTTC. The V gene is TRBV9, the J gene TRBJ2-7, with a weak D call TRBD2 (6 bases). Trimming shortened V by 4 bases and J by 0 bases, and 14 bases separated the two germline ends. This CDR3 comprises 15 residues. Germline CDR1 reads SGDLS; CDR2 reads YYNGEE.

The chain recombines TRBV5-1 with TRBJ2-5; 8 bases match TRBD2. With V trimmed by 0 bases and J by 5 bases, 6 bases remained unmatched. Germline V gives CDR1 SGHRS, CDR2 YFSETQ. The CDR3 spans 15 residues. CDR3 loop: CASSLGAGVTETQYF. The CDR3 coding sequence is TGCGCCAGCAGCTTGGGAGCGGGAGTGACGGAGACCCAGTACTTC. The variable domain in full, with the rest retrieved from reference TRBV5-1 and TRBJ2-5, is KAGVTQTPRYLIKTRGQQVTLSCSPISGHRSVSWYQQTPGQGLQFLFEYFSETQRNKGNFPGRFSGRQFSNSRSEMNVSTLELGDSALYLCASSLGAGVTETQYFGPGTRLLVL.

CDR3 nucleotides: TGCGCCAGCAGCCCCCCGGGACTAGCGGGAGGCAATGAGCAGTTCTTC. It encodes CASSPPGLAGGNEQFF. The chain links TRBV4-1 to TRBJ2-1; 15 nucleotides match TRBD2. In germline, CDR1 is MGHRA, CDR2 YSYEKL. This CDR3 is built from 16 residues. V was pared by 4 bases and J by 6 bases, with 4 bases of the junction left unmatched.

The J gene is TRBJ2-3, the V gene TRBV10-2; TRBD1 is a possible D gene (5 bases). V lost 6 bases to trimming and J lost 0 bases, with 19 bases between them. CDR1 is WSHSY, CDR2 SAAADI, per germline. The CDR3 consists of 17 residues. The CDR3 here is CASSPDRSLISTDTQYF. The CDR3 coding sequence is TGCGCCAGCAGCCCTGACAGATCCTTAATAAGCACAGATACGCAGTATTTT.

This sequence joins TRBV27 and TRBJ2-3; 9 bases match TRBD2. The V gene end was trimmed by 7 bases and the J gene end by 4 bases; junction bases not matched to a gene: 9. Germline V gives CDR1 MNHEY, CDR2 SMNVEV (reference sequence). The CDR3 has 15 residues. CDR3 region: CASTPLERGADTQYF. CDR3 bases: TGTGCCAGCACCCCCCTTGAGCGGGGGGCAGATACGCAGTATTTT.

The rearrangement uses TRBV18 and TRBJ2-5, with D possibly being TRBD1 (6 bases). The CDR3 length is 12 residues. Germline V gene lookup returns CDR1 KGHSH and CDR2 LQKENI. Deletions cut 3 bases from V and 5 bases from J, with 7 bases between. CDR3 sequence reads: CASSPRGETQYF. DNA of the CDR3: TGTGCCAGCTCACCGAGGGGGGAGACCCAGTACTTC.

The rearrangement joins TRBV18 to TRBJ2-7, with 9 bases aligning to TRBD1. The CDR3 totals 14 residues. V was clipped by 3 bases and J by 5 bases; unmatched bases: 5. The germline gives CDR1 KGHSH, CDR2 LQKENI. CDR3 in DNA: TGTGCCAGCTCACCCGGGACAGGGATCGACGAGCAGTACTTC. Amino acids: CASSPGTGIDEQYF. Together with reference TRBV18 and TRBJ2-7, the CDR3 gives the full variable domain: NAGVMQNPRHLVRRRGQEARLRCSPMKGHSHVYWYRQLPEEGLKFMVYLQKENIIDESGMPKERFSAEFPKEGPSILRIQQVVRGDSAAYFCASSPGTGIDEQYFGPGTRLTVT.

The V call is TRBV7-3, the J call TRBJ2-1, with 9 positions matching TRBD1. CDR1 and CDR2 from the germline V gene are SGHTA and FQGTGA. J lost 4 bases, V lost 4 bases, and 5 bases had no gene match. CDR3 length: 15 residues. The CDR3 coding sequence is TGTGCCAGCAGCTCCTGGGGACAGGGATACAATGAGCAGTTCTTC. Protein: CASSSWGQGYNEQFF.

The chain has TRBV4-3 and TRBJ2-1; TRBD2 matches at 7 bases. The CDR3 runs 16 residues. Trimming at V came to 1 base and at J to 1 base, leaving 4 bases not matched to a gene. From germline, CDR1 is LGHNA and CDR2 YSLEER. CDR3 protein: CASSQVGTTSYNEQFF. CDR3 nucleotides: TGCGCCAGCAGCCAAGTCGGGACTACGTCCTACAATGAGCAGTTCTTC.

J is TRBJ2-1 and V is TRBV9; 7 bases map to TRBD2. Looked up from germline, CDR1 is SGDLS and CDR2 is YYNGEE. The CDR3 has 16 amino acids. Trimming at V came to 0 bases and at J to 4 bases, leaving 7 bases not matched to a gene. The CDR3 DNA follows: TGTGCCAGCAGCGTAGAAGAGATAGCGGGTTACAATGAGCAGTTCTTC. Translation gives CASSVEEIAGYNEQFF.

The CDR3 region is CASSRGLADEQFF. The CDR3 DNA follows: TGTGCCAGCAGCCGGGGACTAGCGGATGAGCAGTTCTTC. The chain joins TRBV11-2 to TRBJ2-1, with 11 positions matching TRBD2. V lost 5 bases to trimming and J lost 8 bases; unmatched junction nucleotides: 2. Germline V lookup: CDR1 SGHAT, CDR2 FQNNGV. The CDR3 loop spans 13 amino acids. The full variable domain, completed using reference TRBV11-2 and TRBJ2-1, is EAGVAQSPRYKIIEKRQSVAFWCNPISGHATLYWYQQILGQGPKLLIQFQNNGVVDDSQLPKDRFSAERLKGVDSTLKIQPAKLEDSAVYLCASSRGLADEQFFGPGTRLTVL.

The gene calls are TRBV14 and TRBJ1-6, with TRBD1 as a possible D gene (6 bases). The CDR3 spans 16 residues. Germline V gene data show CDR1 as SGHDN and CDR2 as FVKESK. Trimming cost V 0 bases and J 8 bases, with 14 bases left between them. Here the CDR3 reads CASSQETPGDDSPLHF. The CDR3 DNA reads TGTGCCAGCAGCCAAGAAACCCCAGGGGATGATTCACCCCTCCACTTT.

The V and J genes are TRBV7-7 and TRBJ2-7; 9 bases are shared with TRBD2. V lost 3 bases and J lost 1; bases outside the gene matches: 4. This CDR3 comprises 15 residues. The germline V gene encodes CDR1 SSHAT and CDR2 FNYEAQ (reference sequence). CDR3 coding DNA: TGTGCCAGCAGCTTGATGGCGGGAGGGTCCTACGAGCAGTACTTC. Residues: CASSLMAGGSYEQYF.

The chain employs TRBV30 and TRBJ1-2; a possible D gene is TRBD1 (6 bases). CDR1 GTSNPN and CDR2 SVGIG come from the germline V gene (reference sequence). The CDR3 consists of 13 residues. Deletions cut 2 bases from V and 4 bases from J, with 11 bases between. The CDR3 here is CAWSQGGTYGYTF. The CDR3 bases are TGTGCCTGGAGTCAAGGGGGAACCTATGGCTACACCTTC. The whole variable domain, remainder taken from reference TRBV30 and TRBJ1-2, is SQTIHQWPATLVQPVGSPLSLECTVEGTSNPNLYWYRQAAGRGLQLLFYSVGIGQISSEVPQNLSASRPQDRQFILSSKKLLLSDSGFYLCAWSQGGTYGYTFGSGTRLTVV.

The rearrangement joins TRBV6-2 or TRBV6-3 to TRBJ2-3, with TRBD2 as a possible D gene (6 bases). The CDR3 runs 16 residues. V gave up 5 bases and J gave up 1 base, with 16 bases separating them. Germline V gene lookup returns CDR1 MNHEY and CDR2 SVGEGT. The CDR3 loop is CASSHRDSYRTDTQYF. The DNA of the CDR3 is TGTGCCAGCAGTCACCGGGACTCCTACCGCACAGATACGCAGTATTTT.

The chain uses TRBV24-1 and TRBJ2-5, with D hard to call. CDR1 KGHDR and CDR2 SFDVKD come from the germline V gene. Between the trimmed V and J ends, which lost 5 bases and 2 bases, there was a span of 8 bases. CDR3 length: 13 amino acids. CDR3 in amino acids: CATSGQIQETQYF. CDR3 coding DNA: TGTGCCACCAGTGGGCAGATACAAGAGACCCAGTACTTC.

This chain uses TRBV6-5 with TRBJ2-1; 11 bases agree with TRBD2. Germline CDR1 and CDR2: MNHEY and SVGAGI. The CDR3 is 15 residues long. V lost 2 bases, J lost 9 bases, and 6 bases stayed unmatched. CDR3 nucleotides: TGTGCCAGCAGTTACGGAGTAGCGGGAGGGTCTGAGCAGTTCTTC. Translated: CASSYGVAGGSEQFF.

This clone has only one observation. V is TRBV9 and J is TRBJ2-1; 7 bases align to TRBD2. There are 16 residues in the CDR3. The V gene's germline CDR1 is SGDLS and CDR2 YYNGEE. The trim removed 1 base at V and 0 bases at J, leaving 4 bases unmatched. CDR3 nucleotides: TGTGCCAGCAGCGTAAGGCTAGCGGACTCCTACAATGAGCAGTTCTTC. Amino acid sequence: CASSVRLADSYNEQFF.

The V and J genes are TRBV7-6 and TRBJ2-1; 10 nucleotides match TRBD2. The length of the CDR3 is 17 residues. V lost 1 base to trimming and J lost 8 bases; unmatched junction nucleotides: 11. Germline V gives CDR1 SGHVS, CDR2 FNYEAQ. The CDR3 nucleotides are TGTGCCAGCAGCTTAGGGGTTTTAGCGGGAGGTGTCGATGAGCAGTTCTTC. It specifies CASSLGVLAGGVDEQFF.